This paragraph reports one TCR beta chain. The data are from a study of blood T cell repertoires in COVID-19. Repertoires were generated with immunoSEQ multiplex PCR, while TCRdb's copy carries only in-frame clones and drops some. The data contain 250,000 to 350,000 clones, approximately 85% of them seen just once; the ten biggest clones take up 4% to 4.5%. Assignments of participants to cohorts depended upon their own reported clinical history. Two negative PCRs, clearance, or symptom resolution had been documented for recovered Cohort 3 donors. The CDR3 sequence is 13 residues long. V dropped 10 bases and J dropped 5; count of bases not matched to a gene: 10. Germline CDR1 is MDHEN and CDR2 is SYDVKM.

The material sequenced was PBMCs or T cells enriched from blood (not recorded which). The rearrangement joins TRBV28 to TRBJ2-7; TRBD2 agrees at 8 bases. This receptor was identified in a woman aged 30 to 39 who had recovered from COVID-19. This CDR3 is CANGLSGSNEQYF. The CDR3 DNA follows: TGTGCCAACGGACTAAGCGGGAGTAACGAGCAGTACTTC.